This T cell receptor (beta chain) stems from a study of cytomegalovirus exposure and HLA in healthy donors. CDR1 SGHDT and CDR2 YYEEEE come from the germline V gene. This CDR3 comprises 15 residues. Germline trimming cut 0 bases from V and 8 bases from J; bases unmatched to any gene: 10. The PCR contained 60 Vbeta and 13 Jbeta primers. Clones were sequenced by immunoSEQ multiplex PCR, and TCRdb holds only the in-frame ones, with some missing. This table has hundreds of thousands of clones, roughly 80% appearing once. The rearrangement uses TRBV5-6 and TRBJ1-1; 7 bases map to TRBD1. Sequenced sample: PBMCs. The TCR originated in a girl aged 2 to 10 in good health and CMV-seronegative. In DNA form, the CDR3 reads TGTGCCAGCAGCTTGGGTACGACAGGGCGAGTGGAAGCTTTCTTT. This sequence encodes CASSLGTTGRVEAFF.